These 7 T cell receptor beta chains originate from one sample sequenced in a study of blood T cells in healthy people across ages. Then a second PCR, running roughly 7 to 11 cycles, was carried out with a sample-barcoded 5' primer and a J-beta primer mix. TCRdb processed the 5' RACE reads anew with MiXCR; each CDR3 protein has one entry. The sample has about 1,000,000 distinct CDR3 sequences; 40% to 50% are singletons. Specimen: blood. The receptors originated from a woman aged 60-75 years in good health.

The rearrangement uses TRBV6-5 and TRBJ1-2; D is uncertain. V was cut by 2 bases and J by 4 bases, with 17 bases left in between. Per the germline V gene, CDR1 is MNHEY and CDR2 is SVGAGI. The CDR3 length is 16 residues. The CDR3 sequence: CASSYALGATLYGYTF. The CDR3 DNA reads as TGTGCCAGCAGTTACGCCCTTGGAGCAACCCTCTATGGCTACACCTTC.

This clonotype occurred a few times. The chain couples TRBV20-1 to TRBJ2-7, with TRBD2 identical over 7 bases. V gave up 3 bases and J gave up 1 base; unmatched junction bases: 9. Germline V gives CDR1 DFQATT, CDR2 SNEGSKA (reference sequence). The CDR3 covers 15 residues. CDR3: CSASSGLAVSYEQYF. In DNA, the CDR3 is TGCAGTGCTAGCTCGGGGCTAGCGGTTTCCTACGAGCAGTACTTC.

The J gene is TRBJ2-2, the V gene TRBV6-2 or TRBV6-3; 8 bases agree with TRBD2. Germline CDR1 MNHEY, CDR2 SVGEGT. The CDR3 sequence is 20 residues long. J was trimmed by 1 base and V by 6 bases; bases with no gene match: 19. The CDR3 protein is CASSHDTKNPGLVNTGELFF. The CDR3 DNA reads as TGTGCCAGCAGCCACGATACAAAAAACCCGGGACTAGTGAACACCGGGGAGCTGTTTTTT.

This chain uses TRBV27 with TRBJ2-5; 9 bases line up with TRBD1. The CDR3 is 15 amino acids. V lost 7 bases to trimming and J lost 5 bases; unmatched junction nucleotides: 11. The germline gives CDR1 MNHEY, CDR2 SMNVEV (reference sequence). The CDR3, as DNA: TGTGCCAGCACGATAGACAGGGGGGTAGGGGAGACCCAGTACTTC. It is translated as CASTIDRGVGETQYF.

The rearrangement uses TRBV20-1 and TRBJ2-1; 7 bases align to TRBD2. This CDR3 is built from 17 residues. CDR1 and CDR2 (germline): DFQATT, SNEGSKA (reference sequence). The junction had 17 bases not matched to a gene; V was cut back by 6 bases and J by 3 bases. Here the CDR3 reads CSADPSLAGLNYNEQFF. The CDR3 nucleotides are TGCAGTGCAGATCCGTCTTTAGCGGGTCTAAACTACAATGAGCAGTTCTTC.

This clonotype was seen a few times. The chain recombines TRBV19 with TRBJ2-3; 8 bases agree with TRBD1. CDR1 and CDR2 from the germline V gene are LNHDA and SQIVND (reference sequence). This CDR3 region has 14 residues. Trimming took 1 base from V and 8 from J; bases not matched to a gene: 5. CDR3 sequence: CASSIAGTGVTQYF. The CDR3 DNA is TGTGCCAGTAGTATAGCGGGGACAGGTGTTACGCAGTATTTT. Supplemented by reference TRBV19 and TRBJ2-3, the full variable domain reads DGGITQSPKYLFRKEGQNVTLSCEQNLNHDAMYWYRQDPGQGLRLIYYSQIVNDFQKGDIAEGYSVSREKKESFPLTVTSAQKNPTAFYLCASSIAGTGVTQYFGPGTRLTVL.

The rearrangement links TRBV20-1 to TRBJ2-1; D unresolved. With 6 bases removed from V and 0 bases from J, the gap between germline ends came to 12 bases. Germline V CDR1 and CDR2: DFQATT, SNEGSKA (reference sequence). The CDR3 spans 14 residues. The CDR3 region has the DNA TGCAGTGCGGATGACGGTAGCTCCTACAATGAGCAGTTCTTC. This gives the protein CSADDGSSYNEQFF.